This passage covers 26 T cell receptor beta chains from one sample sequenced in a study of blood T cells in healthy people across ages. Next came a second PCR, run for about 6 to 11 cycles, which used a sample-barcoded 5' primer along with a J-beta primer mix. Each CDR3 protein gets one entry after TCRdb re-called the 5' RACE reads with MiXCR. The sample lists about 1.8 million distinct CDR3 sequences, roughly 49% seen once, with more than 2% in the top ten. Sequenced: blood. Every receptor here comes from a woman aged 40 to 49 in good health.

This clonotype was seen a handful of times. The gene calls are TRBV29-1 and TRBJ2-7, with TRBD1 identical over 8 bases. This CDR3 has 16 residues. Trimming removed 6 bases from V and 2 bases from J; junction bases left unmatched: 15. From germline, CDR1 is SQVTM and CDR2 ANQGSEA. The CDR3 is CSVGGDFDRGPYEQYF. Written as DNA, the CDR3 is TGCAGCGTGGGGGGTGATTTTGACAGGGGACCCTACGAGCAGTACTTC.

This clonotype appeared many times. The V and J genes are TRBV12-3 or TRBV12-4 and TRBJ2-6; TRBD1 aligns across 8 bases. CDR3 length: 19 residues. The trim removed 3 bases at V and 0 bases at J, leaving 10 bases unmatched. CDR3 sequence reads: CASSFSMGTGHSGANVLTF. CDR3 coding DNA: TGTGCCAGCAGTTTTTCCATGGGGACAGGTCACTCTGGGGCCAACGTCCTGACTTTC.

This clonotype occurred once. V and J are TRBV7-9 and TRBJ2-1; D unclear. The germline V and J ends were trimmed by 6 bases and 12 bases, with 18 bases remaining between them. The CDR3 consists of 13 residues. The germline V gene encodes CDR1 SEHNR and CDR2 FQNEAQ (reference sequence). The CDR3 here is CASSPRISYGQFF. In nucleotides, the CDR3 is TGTGCCAGCAGTCCAAGGATCTCCTACGGGCAGTTCTTC.

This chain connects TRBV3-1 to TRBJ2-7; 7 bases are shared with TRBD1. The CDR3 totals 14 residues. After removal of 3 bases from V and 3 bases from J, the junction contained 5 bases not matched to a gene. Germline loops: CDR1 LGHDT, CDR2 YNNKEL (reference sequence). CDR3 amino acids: CASSHGDRVYEQYF. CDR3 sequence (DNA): TGTGCCAGCAGCCATGGAGACAGGGTCTACGAGCAGTACTTC.

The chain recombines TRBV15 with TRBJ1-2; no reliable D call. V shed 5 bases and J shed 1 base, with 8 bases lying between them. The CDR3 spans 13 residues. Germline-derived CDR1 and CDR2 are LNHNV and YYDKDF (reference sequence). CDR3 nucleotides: TGTGCCACCAGCGGGCACAGTAACTATGGCTACACCTTC. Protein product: CATSGHSNYGYTF.

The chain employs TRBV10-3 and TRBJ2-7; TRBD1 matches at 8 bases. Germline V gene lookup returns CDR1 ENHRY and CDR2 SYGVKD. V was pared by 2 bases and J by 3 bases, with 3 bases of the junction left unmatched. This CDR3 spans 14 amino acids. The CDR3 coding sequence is TGTGCCATCAGTGAGGGACAGGGTTACTACGAGCAGTACTTC. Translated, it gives CAISEGQGYYEQYF.

The chain's CDR3 is CASSPTQQETQYF. CDR3 bases: TGTGCCAGCAGCCCCACACAGCAAGAGACCCAGTACTTC. The chain couples TRBV11-3 to TRBJ2-5; D unclear. The ends were cut back, 5 bases at V and 2 bases at J, with 9 bases in the middle. The CDR3 sequence is 13 residues long. Germline CDR1 SGHNT, CDR2 YENEEA. Drawing the rest from reference TRBV11-3 and TRBJ2-5, the complete variable domain is EAGVVQSPRYKIIEKKQPVAFWCNPISGHNTLYWYLQNLGQGPELLIRYENEEAVDDSQLPKDRFSAERLKGVDSTLKIQPAELGDSAVYLCASSPTQQETQYFGPGTRLLVL.

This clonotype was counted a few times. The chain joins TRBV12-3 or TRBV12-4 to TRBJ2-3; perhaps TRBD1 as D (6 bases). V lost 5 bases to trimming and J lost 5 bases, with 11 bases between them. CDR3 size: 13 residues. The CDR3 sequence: CASSPVRGDTQYF. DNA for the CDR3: TGTGCCAGCAGTCCCGTCAGGGGAGATACGCAGTATTTT.

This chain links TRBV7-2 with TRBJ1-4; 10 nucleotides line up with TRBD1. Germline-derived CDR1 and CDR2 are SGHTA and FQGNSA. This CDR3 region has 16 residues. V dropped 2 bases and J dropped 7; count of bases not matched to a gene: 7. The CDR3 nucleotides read TGTGCCAGCAGCTTATCTGGACAGGGGGGGATTGAAAAACTGTTTTTT. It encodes CASSLSGQGGIEKLFF.

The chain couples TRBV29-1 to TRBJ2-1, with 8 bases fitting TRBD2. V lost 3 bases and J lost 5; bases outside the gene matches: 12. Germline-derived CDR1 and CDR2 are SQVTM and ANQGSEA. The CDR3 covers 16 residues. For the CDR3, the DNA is TGCAGCGTTGAGGGGCTAGCGGGCGTCTCGAACAATGAGCAGTTCTTC. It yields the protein CSVEGLAGVSNNEQFF.

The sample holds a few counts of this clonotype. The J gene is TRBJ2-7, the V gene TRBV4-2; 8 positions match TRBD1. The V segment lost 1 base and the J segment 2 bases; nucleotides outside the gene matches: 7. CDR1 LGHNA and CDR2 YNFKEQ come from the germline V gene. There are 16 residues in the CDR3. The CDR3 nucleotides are TGTGCCAGCAGCCAAGCTCTGGGACAGGCGACCTACGAGCAGTACTTC. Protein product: CASSQALGQATYEQYF.

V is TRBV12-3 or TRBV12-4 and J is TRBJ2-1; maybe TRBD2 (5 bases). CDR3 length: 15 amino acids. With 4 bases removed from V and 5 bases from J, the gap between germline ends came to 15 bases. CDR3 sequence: CASSSPRVGHNEQFF. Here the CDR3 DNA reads TGTGCCAGCAGTTCTCCGAGGGTAGGGCACAATGAGCAGTTCTTC.

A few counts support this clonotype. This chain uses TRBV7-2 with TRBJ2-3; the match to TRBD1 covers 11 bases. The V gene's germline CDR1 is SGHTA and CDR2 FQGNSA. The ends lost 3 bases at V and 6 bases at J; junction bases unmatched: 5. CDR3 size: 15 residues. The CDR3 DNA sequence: TGTGCCAGCAGCTTCGGACAGGGGGCAATGGATACGCAGTATTTT. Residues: CASSFGQGAMDTQYF.

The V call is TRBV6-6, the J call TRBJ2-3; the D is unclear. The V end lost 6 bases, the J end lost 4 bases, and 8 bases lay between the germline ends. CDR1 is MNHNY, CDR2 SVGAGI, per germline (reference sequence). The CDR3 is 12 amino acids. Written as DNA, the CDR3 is TGTGCCAGCAGCGGCTCGCCAGATACGCAGTATTTT. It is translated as CASSGSPDTQYF.

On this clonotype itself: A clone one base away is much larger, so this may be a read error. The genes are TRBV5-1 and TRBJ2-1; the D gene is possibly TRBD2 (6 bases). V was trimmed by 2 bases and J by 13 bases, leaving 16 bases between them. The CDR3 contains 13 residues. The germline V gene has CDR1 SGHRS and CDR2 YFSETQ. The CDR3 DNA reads TGCGCCAGCAGCTTCTCCAGCCGGGAGACCCAGTTCTTC. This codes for CASSFSSRETQFF.

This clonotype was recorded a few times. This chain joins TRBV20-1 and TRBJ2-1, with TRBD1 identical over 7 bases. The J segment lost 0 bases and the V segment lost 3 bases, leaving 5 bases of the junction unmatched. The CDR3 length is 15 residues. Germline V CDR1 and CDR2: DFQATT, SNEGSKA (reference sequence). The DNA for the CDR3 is TGCAGTGCTAGGGTACAGGGGCGCTCCTACAATGAGCAGTTCTTC. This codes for CSARVQGRSYNEQFF.

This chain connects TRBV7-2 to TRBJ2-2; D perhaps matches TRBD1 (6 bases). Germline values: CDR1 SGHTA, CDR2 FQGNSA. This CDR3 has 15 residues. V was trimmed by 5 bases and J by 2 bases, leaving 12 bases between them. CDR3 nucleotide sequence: TGTGCCAGCAGCCCCGGACAGTTTAACACCGGGGAGCTGTTTTTT. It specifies CASSPGQFNTGELFF.

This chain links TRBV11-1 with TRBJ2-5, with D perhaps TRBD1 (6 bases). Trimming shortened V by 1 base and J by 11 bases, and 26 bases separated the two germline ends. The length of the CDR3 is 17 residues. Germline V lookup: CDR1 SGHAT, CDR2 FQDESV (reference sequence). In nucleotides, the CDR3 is TGTGCCAGCAGCTTAGGCGGACAGCCTTCAAGGTTAAGGGAGCAGTACTTC. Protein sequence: CASSLGGQPSRLREQYF.

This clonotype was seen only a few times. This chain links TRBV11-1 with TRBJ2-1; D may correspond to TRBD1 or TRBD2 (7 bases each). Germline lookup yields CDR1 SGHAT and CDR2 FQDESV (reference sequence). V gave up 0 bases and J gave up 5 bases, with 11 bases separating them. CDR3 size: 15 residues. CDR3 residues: CASSLAPGGDNEQFF. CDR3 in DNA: TGTGCCAGCAGCTTAGCTCCAGGGGGGGACAATGAGCAGTTCTTC.

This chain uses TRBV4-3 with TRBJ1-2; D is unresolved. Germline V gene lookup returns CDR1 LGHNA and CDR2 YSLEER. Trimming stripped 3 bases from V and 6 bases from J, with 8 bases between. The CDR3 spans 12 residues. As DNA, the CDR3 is TGCGCCAGCAGCCAGTCTTCCGATGGCTACACCTTC. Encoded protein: CASSQSSDGYTF.

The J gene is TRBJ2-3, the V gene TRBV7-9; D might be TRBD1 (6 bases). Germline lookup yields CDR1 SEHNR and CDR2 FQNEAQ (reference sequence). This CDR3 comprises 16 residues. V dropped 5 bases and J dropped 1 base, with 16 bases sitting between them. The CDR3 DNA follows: TGTGCCAGCAGCAACAGGGTCTCAATTGGCACAGATACGCAGTATTTT. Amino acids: CASSNRVSIGTDTQYF. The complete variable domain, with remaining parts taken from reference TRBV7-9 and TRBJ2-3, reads DTGVSQNPRHKITKRGQNVTFRCDPISEHNRLYWYRQTLGQGPEFLTYFQNEAQLEKSRLLSDRFSAERPKGSFSTLEIQRTEQGDSAMYLCASSNRVSIGTDTQYFGPGTRLTVL.

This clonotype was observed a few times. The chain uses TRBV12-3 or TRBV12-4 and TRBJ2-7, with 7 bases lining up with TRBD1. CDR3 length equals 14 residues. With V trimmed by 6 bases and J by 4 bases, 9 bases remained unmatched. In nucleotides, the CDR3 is TGTGCCAGCAGGACAGGGATCGGCGGATACGAGCAGTACTTC. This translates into CASRTGIGGYEQYF.

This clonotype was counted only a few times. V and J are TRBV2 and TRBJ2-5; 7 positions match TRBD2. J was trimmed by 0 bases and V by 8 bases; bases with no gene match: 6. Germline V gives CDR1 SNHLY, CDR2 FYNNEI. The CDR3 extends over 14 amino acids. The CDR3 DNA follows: TGTGCCAGCTTTGGCGGGGGAAACCAAGAGACCCAGTACTTC. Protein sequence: CASFGGGNQETQYF.

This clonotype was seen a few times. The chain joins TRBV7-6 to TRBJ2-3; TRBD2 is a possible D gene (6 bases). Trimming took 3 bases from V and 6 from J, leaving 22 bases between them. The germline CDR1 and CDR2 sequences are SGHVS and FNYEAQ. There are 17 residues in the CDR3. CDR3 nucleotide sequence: TGTGCCAGCAGCTTGGGGTCTTGGGGGGTGTCCACTGATACGCAGTATTTT. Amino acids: CASSLGSWGVSTDTQYF.

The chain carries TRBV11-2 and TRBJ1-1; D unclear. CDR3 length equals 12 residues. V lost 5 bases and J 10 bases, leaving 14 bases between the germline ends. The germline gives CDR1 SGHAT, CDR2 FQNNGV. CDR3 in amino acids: CASSHPGGGAFF. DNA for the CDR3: TGTGCCAGCAGCCATCCAGGCGGTGGAGCTTTCTTT.

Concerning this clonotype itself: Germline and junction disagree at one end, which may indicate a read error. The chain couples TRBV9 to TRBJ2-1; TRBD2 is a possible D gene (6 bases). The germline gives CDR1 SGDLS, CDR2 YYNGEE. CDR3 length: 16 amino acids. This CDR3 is CAGSVVARGDYNEQFF. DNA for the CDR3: TGTGCCGGCAGCGTAGTGGCGCGGGGCGACTACAATGAGCAGTTCTTC.